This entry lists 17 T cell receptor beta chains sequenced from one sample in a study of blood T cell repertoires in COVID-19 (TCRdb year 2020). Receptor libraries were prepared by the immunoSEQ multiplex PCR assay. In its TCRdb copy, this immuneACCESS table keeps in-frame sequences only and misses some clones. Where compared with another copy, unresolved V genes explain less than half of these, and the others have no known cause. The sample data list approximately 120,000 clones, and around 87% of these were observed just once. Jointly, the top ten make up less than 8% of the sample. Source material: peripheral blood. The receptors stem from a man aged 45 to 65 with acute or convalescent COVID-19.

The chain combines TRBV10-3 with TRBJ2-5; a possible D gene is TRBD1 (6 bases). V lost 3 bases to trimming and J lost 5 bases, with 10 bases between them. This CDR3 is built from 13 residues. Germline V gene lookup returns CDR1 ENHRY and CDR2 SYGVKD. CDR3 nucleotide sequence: TGTGCCATCAGTGATCGGACAGCGGAGACCCAGTACTTC. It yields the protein CAISDRTAETQYF.

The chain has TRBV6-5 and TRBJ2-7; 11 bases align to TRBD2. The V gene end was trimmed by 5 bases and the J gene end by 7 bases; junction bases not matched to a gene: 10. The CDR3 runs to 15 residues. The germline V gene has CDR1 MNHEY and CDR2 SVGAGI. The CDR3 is CASSLLAGGLDEQYF. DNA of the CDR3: TGTGCCAGCAGTCTGTTAGCGGGAGGGCTAGATGAGCAGTACTTC.

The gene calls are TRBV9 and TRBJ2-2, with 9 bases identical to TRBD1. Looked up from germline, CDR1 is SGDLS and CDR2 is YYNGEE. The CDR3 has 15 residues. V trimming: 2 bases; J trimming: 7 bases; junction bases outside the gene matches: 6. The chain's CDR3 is CASSVLGQGVGELFF. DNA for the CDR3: TGTGCCAGCAGCGTGCTGGGACAGGGTGTCGGGGAGCTGTTTTTT.

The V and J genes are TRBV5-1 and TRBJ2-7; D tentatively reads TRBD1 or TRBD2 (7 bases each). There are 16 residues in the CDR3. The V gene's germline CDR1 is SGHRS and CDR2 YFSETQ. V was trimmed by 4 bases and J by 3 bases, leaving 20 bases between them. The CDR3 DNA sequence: TGCGCCAGCAGCCTGGGGGGGACAGCGCCTATCTACGAGCAGTACTTC. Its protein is CASSLGGTAPIYEQYF.

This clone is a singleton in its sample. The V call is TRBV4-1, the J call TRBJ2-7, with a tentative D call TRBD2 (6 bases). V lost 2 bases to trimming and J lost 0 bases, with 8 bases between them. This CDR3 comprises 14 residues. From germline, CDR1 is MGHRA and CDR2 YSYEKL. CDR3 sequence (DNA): TGCGCCAGCAGCCAATCCGGGAGCTCCTACGAGCAGTACTTC. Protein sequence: CASSQSGSSYEQYF.

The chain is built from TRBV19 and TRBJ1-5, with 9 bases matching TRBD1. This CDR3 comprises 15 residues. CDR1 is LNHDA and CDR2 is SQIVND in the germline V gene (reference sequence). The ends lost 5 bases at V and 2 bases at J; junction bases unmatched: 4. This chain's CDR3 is CASSPWTGGNQPQHF. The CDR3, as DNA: TGTGCCAGTAGTCCTTGGACAGGGGGCAATCAGCCCCAGCATTTT.

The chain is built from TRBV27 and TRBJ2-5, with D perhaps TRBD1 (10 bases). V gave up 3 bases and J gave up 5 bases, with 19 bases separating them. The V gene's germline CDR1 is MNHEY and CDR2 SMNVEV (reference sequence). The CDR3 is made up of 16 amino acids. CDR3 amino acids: CASSFLAGQGRETQYF. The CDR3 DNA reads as TGTGCCAGCAGTTTCCTAGCGGGACAGGGGAGGGAGACCCAGTACTTC.

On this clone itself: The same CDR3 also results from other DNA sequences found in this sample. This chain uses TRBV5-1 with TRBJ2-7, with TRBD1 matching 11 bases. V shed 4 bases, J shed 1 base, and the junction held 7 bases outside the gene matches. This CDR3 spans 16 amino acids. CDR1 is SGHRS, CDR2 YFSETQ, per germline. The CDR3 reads CASSLRGQGASYEQYF. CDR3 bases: TGCGCCAGCAGCCTGCGAGGACAGGGGGCTTCCTACGAGCAGTACTTC.

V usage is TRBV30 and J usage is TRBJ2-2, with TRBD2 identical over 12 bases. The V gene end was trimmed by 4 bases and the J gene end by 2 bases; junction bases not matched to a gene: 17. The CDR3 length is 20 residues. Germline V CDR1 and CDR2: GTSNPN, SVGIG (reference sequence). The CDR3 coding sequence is TGTGCCTGGAAAATATTCCAACTAGCGGGAGGAGGGGATAACACCGGGGAGCTGTTTTTT. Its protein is CAWKIFQLAGGGDNTGELFF. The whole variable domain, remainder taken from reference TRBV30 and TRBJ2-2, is SQTIHQWPATLVQPVGSPLSLECTVEGTSNPNLYWYRQAAGRGLQLLFYSVGIGQISSEVPQNLSASRPQDRQFILSSKKLLLSDSGFYLCAWKIFQLAGGGDNTGELFFGEGSRLTVL.

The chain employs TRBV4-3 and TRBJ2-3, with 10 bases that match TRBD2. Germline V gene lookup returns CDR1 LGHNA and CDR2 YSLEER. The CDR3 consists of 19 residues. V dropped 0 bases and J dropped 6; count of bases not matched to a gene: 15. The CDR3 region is CASSQDDLRGSAGGDTQYF. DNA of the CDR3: TGCGCCAGCAGCCAAGATGATCTCCGCGGCTCAGCGGGGGGGGATACGCAGTATTTT.

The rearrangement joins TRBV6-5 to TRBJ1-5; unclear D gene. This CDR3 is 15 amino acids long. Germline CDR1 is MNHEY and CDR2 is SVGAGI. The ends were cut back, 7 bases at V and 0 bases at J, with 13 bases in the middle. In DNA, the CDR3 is TGTGCCAGCACCTTAATCGGGGATAGCAATCAGCCCCAGCATTTT. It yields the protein CASTLIGDSNQPQHF.

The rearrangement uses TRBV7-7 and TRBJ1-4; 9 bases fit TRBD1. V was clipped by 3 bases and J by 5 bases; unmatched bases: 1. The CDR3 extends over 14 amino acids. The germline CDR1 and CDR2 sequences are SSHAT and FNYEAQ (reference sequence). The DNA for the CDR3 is TGTGCCAGCAGCTTCGGACAGGGGAATGAAAAACTGTTTTTT. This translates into CASSFGQGNEKLFF.

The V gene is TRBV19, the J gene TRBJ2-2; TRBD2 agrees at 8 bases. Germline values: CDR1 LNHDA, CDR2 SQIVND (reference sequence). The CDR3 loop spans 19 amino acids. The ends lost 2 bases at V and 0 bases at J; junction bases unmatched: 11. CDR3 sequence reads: CASSIRAGETNANTGELFF. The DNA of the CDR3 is TGTGCCAGTAGTATAAGAGCGGGAGAGACGAATGCGAACACCGGGGAGCTGTTTTTT.

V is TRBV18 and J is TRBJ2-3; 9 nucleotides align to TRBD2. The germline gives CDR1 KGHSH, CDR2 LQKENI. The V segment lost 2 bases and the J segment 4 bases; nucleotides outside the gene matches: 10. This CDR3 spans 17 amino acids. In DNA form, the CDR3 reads TGTGCCAGCTCACCAAATGAAGCGGGAGGAGGGGCAGATACGCAGTATTTT. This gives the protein CASSPNEAGGGADTQYF.

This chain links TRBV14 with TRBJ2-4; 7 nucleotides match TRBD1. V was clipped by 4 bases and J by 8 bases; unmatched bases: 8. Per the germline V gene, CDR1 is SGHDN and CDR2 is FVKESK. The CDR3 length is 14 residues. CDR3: CASSPKTGWDIQYF. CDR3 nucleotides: TGTGCCAGCAGCCCAAAGACAGGGTGGGACATTCAGTACTTC.

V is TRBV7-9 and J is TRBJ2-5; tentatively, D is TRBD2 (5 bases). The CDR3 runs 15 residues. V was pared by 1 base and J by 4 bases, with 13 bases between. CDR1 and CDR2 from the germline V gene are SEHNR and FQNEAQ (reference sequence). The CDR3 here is CASSLVSGKGETQYF. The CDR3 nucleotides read TGTGCCAGCAGCTTAGTTTCCGGGAAGGGAGAGACCCAGTACTTC.

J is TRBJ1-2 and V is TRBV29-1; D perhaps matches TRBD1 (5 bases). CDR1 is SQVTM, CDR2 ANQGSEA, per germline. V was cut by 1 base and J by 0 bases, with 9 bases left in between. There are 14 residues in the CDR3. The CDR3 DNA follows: TGCAGCGTTGAAGGACAGCCCACTAACTATGGCTACACCTTC. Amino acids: CSVEGQPTNYGYTF.